These 10 T cell receptor beta chains share one sample of origin, sequenced in a study of identical twins. A single record per CDR3 protein comes from TCRdb applying MiXCR to the 5' RACE reads. Of about 520,000 distinct CDR3 sequences listed, 20% to 25% are singletons. The data also belong to a second study, concerning T cells expressing NK-cell markers.

The sequenced sample consisted of CD4+ T cells sorted from blood. The receptors derive from a woman between 18 and 29 years old in good health.

The V and J genes are TRBV20-1 and TRBJ2-5, with D perhaps TRBD2 (5 bases). Germline loops: CDR1 DFQATT, CDR2 SNEGSKA (reference sequence). V lost 5 bases and J lost 5, with 18 bases in between. The CDR3 is made up of 14 amino acids. The CDR3 DNA is TGCAGTGCTCCCCGTCCGGGGAGTTGGGAGACCCAGTACTTC. Protein sequence: CSAPRPGSWETQYF.

V usage is TRBV4-1 and J usage is TRBJ2-4; TRBD2 might be the D (5 bases). Deletions cut 4 bases from V and 1 base from J, with 17 bases between. Germline V CDR1 and CDR2: MGHRA, YSYEKL. This CDR3 region has 17 residues. CDR3 in DNA: TGCGCCAGCAGCCTACAATACGCCGGCGGGGCCAAAAACATTCAGTACTTC. Its protein is CASSLQYAGGAKNIQYF.

CDR3 loop: CSVWSRVADEQYF. CDR3 sequence (DNA): TGCAGCGTGTGGTCTCGGGTTGCGGACGAGCAGTACTTC. V is TRBV29-1 and J is TRBJ2-7, with D hard to call. CDR3 length equals 13 residues. Trimming cost V 6 bases and J 5 bases, with 17 bases left between them. Germline V gene data show CDR1 as SQVTM and CDR2 as ANQGSEA.

This clonotype was found many times. The chain recombines TRBV11-2 with TRBJ1-5; D gene uncertain. Germline CDR1 is SGHAT and CDR2 is FQNNGV. There are 12 residues in the CDR3. The V end lost 5 bases, the J end lost 4 bases, and 6 bases lay between the germline ends. The CDR3 sequence is CASSHRNQPQHF. The CDR3 region has the DNA TGTGCCAGCAGCCACCGTAATCAGCCCCAGCATTTT.

The sample holds many counts of this clonotype. The V and J genes are TRBV7-2 and TRBJ1-3; D not certain. Trimming stripped 3 bases from V and 0 bases from J, with 3 bases between. CDR1 is SGHTA, CDR2 FQGNSA, per germline. The CDR3 runs 13 residues. The CDR3 loop reads CASSFNSGNTIYF. The CDR3 DNA reads TGTGCCAGCAGCTTCAACTCTGGAAACACCATATATTTT. Variable domain in full (rest from reference TRBV7-2 and TRBJ1-3): GAGVSQSPSNKVTEKGKDVELRCDPISGHTALYWYRQSLGQGLEFLIYFQGNSAPDKSGLPSDRFSAERTGGSVSTLTIQRTQQEDSAVYLCASSFNSGNTIYFGEGSWLTVV.

The chain couples TRBV7-9 to TRBJ1-1; no clear D. V lost 5 bases and J 2 bases, leaving 12 bases between the germline ends. Germline CDR1 reads SEHNR; CDR2 reads FQNEAQ (reference sequence). The CDR3 runs 14 residues. The CDR3 loop is CASSPGRENTEAFF. DNA for the CDR3: TGTGCCAGCAGCCCAGGACGGGAAAACACTGAAGCTTTCTTT.

J is TRBJ2-1 and V is TRBV30; a possible D gene is TRBD1 (6 bases). Germline lookup yields CDR1 GTSNPN and CDR2 SVGIG (reference sequence). The CDR3 is 11 amino acids. Trimming took 4 bases from V and 10 from J, leaving 11 bases between them. CDR3 nucleotide sequence: TGTGCCTGGAACAGGGTGGAGGAGCAGTTCTTC. It is translated as CAWNRVEEQFF.

This clonotype has only a few counts. The CDR3 sequence: CASSEPRIYGYTF. As DNA, the CDR3 is TGCGCCAGCAGTGAACCCAGGATCTATGGCTACACCTTC. The V call is TRBV10-1, the J call TRBJ1-2; no clear D gene. Germline CDR1 WNHNN, CDR2 SYGVQD (reference sequence). The V end was cut by 3 bases, the J end by 4 bases, with 9 bases between. This CDR3 contains 13 residues.

The rearrangement uses TRBV29-1 and TRBJ1-4, with D perhaps matching TRBD1 (6 bases). This CDR3 comprises 13 residues. Germline CDR1 SQVTM, CDR2 ANQGSEA. V gave up 3 bases and J gave up 8 bases, with 13 bases separating them. The CDR3 spells CSVEAGDREKLFF. In DNA form, the CDR3 reads TGCAGCGTTGAGGCAGGGGATAGGGAAAAACTGTTTTTT.

This clonotype was detected only a few times. This chain uses TRBV20-1 with TRBJ2-4; no clear D gene. CDR1 DFQATT and CDR2 SNEGSKA come from the germline V gene (reference sequence). Trimming removed 1 base from V and 0 bases from J, with 4 bases in between. This CDR3 has 13 residues. The CDR3 DNA reads TGCAGTGCTAGAGCACTAGCCAAAAACATTCAGTACTTC. It specifies CSARALAKNIQYF.